This note documents a single TCR beta chain sequence. Antigen: not known. The source of the sample is a study of graft-versus-host responses after intestinal transplantation. Study as a whole: All recipients were given anti-thymocyte globulin induction, and tacrolimus and steroids were then administered for around three years.

Generated by immunoSEQ multiplex PCR, the TCRdb table keeps only in-frame clones and is missing some. Among 49,000 or so clones, approximately 92% were seen once, and the ten largest hold about 5.9%. The study, taken as a whole, reports: Allografts of patients with graft-donor T cell macrochimerism showed high graft-versus-host to host-versus-graft clone ratios. The marrow of recipients harbored GvH clones, and ileum or blood showed some of them first.

Sequenced here: PBMCs, sampled roughly 760 days after a first intestinal transplant, on the day of a second. The clonotype was recovered from a human patient who received an intestinal transplant, so some T cells may come from the graft donor.

CDR3 sequence: CASSPLERGNTEAFF. The DNA for the CDR3 is TGTGCCAGCTCACCCCTCGAGAGGGGTAACACTGAAGCTTTCTTT. V usage is TRBV18 and J usage is TRBJ1-1; weak D call: TRBD1 (5 bases). The germline V gene encodes CDR1 KGHSH and CDR2 LQKENI. Trimming pared 3 bases from V and 2 bases from J, leaving 13 bases between. This CDR3 comprises 15 residues. The full variable domain, its missing parts supplied by reference TRBV18 and TRBJ1-1, is NAGVMQNPRHLVRRRGQEARLRCSPMKGHSHVYWYRQLPEEGLKFMVYLQKENIIDESGMPKERFSAEFPKEGPSILRIQQVVRGDSAAYFCASSPLERGNTEAFFGQGTRLTVV.